The next 13 T cell receptor beta chains were all read from a single sample in a study of T cells after yellow fever vaccination. TCRdb re-called the 5' RACE reads through MiXCR, storing one row per CDR3 protein. Here the sample spans about 340,000 distinct CDR3 sequences, about 4% being singletons. Sequenced here: PBMCs, sampled 5 days after the yellow fever booster vaccination. These receptors originate from a man between 18 and 35 years old who received the YFV17D yellow fever vaccine.

The J gene is TRBJ1-1, the V gene TRBV28; TRBD1 might be the D (5 bases). Germline V CDR1 and CDR2: MDHEN, SYDVKM. The germline V and J ends were trimmed by 3 bases and 0 bases, with 17 bases remaining between them. The CDR3 consists of 17 residues. The CDR3 reads CASSFLPPGRVNTEAFF. DNA for the CDR3: TGTGCCAGCAGTTTCCTACCTCCGGGACGGGTGAACACTGAAGCTTTCTTT.

This clonotype was counted a few times. The rearrangement links TRBV7-2 to TRBJ2-7, with no clear D. The CDR3 is made up of 15 amino acids. Deletions cut 1 base from V and 0 bases from J, with 10 bases between. CDR1 and CDR2 (germline): SGHTA, FQGNSA. In DNA form, the CDR3 reads TGTGCCAGCAGCTTAGGACTGTACAGCTCCTACGAGCAGTACTTC. Its translation: CASSLGLYSSYEQYF.

This clonotype was detected ten times or more. The V gene is TRBV29-1, the J gene TRBJ1-2, with 9 bases identical to TRBD1. The length of the CDR3 is 12 residues. After removal of 2 bases from V and 8 bases from J, the junction contained 3 bases not matched to a gene. The germline CDR1 and CDR2 sequences are SQVTM and ANQGSEA. This CDR3 is CSVESTGGGYTF. CDR3 in DNA: TGCAGCGTTGAATCGACAGGGGGAGGCTACACCTTC.

This clonotype was counted a few times. This chain links TRBV6-6 with TRBJ1-2, with D maybe TRBD1 (5 bases). The CDR3 extends over 13 amino acids. Germline V gene sequence: CDR1 MNHNY, CDR2 SVGAGI (reference sequence). Trimming stripped 7 bases from V and 2 bases from J, with 11 bases between. The CDR3 nucleotides are TGTGCCAGCACTCCGGACATCAACTATGGCTACACCTTC. Translation: CASTPDINYGYTF.

The chain joins TRBV25-1 to TRBJ2-5, with D perhaps TRBD1 or TRBD2 (5 bases each). Germline loops: CDR1 MGHDK, CDR2 SYGVNS. The V end lost 11 bases, the J end lost 5 bases, and 18 bases lay between the germline ends. There are 13 residues in the CDR3. The CDR3 loop is CASTGWGLETQYF. CDR3 DNA sequence: TGTGCCTCAACGGGATGGGGGTTGGAGACCCAGTACTTC.

This clonotype occurred a few times. J is TRBJ2-3 and V is TRBV5-1, with 9 bases matching TRBD2. Germline lookup yields CDR1 SGHRS and CDR2 YFSETQ. Trimming at V came to 0 bases and at J to 2 bases, leaving 7 bases not matched to a gene. The CDR3 has 17 residues. CDR3 sequence (DNA): TGCGCCAGCAGCTTGGCCCTAGCGGGGTTTAACACAGATACGCAGTATTTT. This gives the protein CASSLALAGFNTDTQYF.

This clonotype has a count of ten or more. The V and J genes are TRBV10-3 and TRBJ2-1, with TRBD1 matching 9 bases. CDR3 size: 15 residues. The J segment lost 6 bases and the V segment lost 5 bases, leaving 8 bases of the junction unmatched. Germline CDR1 reads ENHRY; CDR2 reads SYGVKD. This CDR3 reads CAISRTGDQVNEQFF. In DNA, the CDR3 is TGTGCCATCAGTAGGACAGGGGATCAGGTCAATGAGCAGTTCTTC.

This clonotype was picked up many times. This chain joins TRBV12-3 or TRBV12-4 and TRBJ2-3; unclear D gene. Trimming left V 5 bases short and J 4 bases short, with 10 bases between. The CDR3 is 13 residues long. The chain's CDR3 is CASSVLLADTQYF. The DNA for the CDR3 is TGTGCCAGCAGTGTCCTTCTCGCAGATACGCAGTATTTT.

This clonotype was picked up a small number of times. The CDR3 loop is CASRLAGGTKNIQYF. The CDR3 nucleotides are TGTGCCAGCAGGCTAGCGGGGGGTACCAAAAACATTCAGTACTTC. This sequence joins TRBV6-5 and TRBJ2-4, with 11 bases lining up with TRBD2. This CDR3 contains 15 residues. Germline CDR1 MNHEY, CDR2 SVGAGI. Germline trimming cut 6 bases from V and 2 bases from J; bases unmatched to any gene: 3.

V usage is TRBV6-5 and J usage is TRBJ1-5, with D unclear. Germline lookup yields CDR1 MNHEY and CDR2 SVGAGI. The CDR3 runs to 14 residues. The V gene lost 5 bases and the J gene lost 4 bases, with 12 bases spanning the gap. The CDR3 DNA reads TGTGCCAGCAGTAAGTTCCCGGGGAATCAGCCCCAGCATTTT. Protein: CASSKFPGNQPQHF.

This clonotype was observed at least ten times. The rearrangement joins TRBV7-6 to TRBJ2-7, with D hard to call. The CDR3 is made up of 13 amino acids. Trimming shortened V by 5 bases and J by 4 bases, and 12 bases separated the two germline ends. The germline gives CDR1 SGHVS, CDR2 FNYEAQ. DNA of the CDR3: TGTGCCAGCAGCCCCCTCGACACGTACGAGCAGTACTTC. This encodes CASSPLDTYEQYF.

The table lists this clonotype with a few counts. The chain is built from TRBV9 and TRBJ1-1, with D tentatively TRBD1 (5 bases). Trimming shortened V by 0 bases and J by 3 bases, and 9 bases separated the two germline ends. The CDR3 contains 14 residues. Germline CDR1 SGDLS, CDR2 YYNGEE. The CDR3 loop is CASSVARRDTEAFF. CDR3 sequence (DNA): TGTGCCAGCAGCGTAGCTCGCAGGGACACTGAAGCTTTCTTT.

The J gene is TRBJ2-7, the V gene TRBV18, with D possibly matching TRBD1 (6 bases). This CDR3 has 16 amino acids. Trimming left V 0 bases short and J 1 base short, with 13 bases between. CDR1 and CDR2 (germline): KGHSH, LQKENI. The CDR3 spells CASSPPLGADSYEQYF. The DNA of the CDR3 is TGTGCCAGCTCACCACCGCTGGGGGCCGATTCCTACGAGCAGTACTTC.